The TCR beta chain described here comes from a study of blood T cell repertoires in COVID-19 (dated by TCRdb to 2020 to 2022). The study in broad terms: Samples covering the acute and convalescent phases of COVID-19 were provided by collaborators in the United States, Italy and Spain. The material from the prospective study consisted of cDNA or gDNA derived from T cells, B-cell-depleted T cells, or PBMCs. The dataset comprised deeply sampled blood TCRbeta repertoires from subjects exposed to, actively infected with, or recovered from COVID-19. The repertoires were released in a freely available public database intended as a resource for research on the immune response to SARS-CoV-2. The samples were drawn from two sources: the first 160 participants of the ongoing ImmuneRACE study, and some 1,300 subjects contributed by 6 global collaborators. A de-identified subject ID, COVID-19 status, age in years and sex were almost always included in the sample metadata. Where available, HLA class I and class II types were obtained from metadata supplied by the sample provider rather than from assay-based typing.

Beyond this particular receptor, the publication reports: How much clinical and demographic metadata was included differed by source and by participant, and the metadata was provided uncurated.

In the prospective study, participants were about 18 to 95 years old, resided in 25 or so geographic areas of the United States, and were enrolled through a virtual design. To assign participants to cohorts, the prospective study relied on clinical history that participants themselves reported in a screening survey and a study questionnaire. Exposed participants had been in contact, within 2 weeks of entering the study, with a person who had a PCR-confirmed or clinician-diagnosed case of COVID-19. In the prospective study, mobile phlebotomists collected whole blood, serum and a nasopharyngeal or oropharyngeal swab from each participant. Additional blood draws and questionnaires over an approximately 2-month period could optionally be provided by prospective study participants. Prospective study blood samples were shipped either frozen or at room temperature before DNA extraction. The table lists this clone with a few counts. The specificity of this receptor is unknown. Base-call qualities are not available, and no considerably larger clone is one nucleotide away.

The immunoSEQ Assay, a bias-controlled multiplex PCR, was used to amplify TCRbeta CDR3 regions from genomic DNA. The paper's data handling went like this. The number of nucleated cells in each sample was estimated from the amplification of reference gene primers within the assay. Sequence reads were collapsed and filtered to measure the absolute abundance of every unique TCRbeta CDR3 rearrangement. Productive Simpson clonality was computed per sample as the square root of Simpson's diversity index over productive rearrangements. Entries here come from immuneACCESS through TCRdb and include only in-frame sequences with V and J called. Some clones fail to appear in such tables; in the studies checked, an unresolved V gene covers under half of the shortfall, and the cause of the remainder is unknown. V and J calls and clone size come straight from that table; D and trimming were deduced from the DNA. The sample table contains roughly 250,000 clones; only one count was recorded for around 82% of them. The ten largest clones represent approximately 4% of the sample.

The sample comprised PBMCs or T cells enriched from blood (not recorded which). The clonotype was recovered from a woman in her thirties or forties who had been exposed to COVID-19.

The CDR3 is CASSLGGGPPLHF. The nucleotides read TGTGCCAGCAGTCTCGGGGGAGGTCCACCCCTCCACTTT. This sequence uses TRBV7-8 and TRBJ1-6, and perhaps TRBD1 as D gene, on 5 matching bases. Based on the germline V gene, the CDR1 and CDR2 sequences are SGHVS and FQNEAQ. Between the V and J ends, shortened by 6 bases and 11 bases respectively, the junction contains 14 bases. The cysteine opens and the phenylalanine closes a CDR3 of 13 amino acids. Only the CDR3 DNA stays, 39 bases, in frame from base 1.